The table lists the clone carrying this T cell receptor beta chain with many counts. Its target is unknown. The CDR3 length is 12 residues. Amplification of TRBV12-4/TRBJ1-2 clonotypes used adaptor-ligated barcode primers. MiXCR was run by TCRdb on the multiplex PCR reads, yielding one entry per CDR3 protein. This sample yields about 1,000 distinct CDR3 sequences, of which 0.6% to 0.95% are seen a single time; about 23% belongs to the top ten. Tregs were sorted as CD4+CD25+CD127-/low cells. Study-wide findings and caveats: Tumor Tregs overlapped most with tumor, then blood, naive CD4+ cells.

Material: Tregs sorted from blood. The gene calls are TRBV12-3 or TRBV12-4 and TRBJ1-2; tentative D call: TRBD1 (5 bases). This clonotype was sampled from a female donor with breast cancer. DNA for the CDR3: TGTGTCTCGGGACTTAGGAAATATGGCTACACCTTC. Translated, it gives CVSGLRKYGYTF.